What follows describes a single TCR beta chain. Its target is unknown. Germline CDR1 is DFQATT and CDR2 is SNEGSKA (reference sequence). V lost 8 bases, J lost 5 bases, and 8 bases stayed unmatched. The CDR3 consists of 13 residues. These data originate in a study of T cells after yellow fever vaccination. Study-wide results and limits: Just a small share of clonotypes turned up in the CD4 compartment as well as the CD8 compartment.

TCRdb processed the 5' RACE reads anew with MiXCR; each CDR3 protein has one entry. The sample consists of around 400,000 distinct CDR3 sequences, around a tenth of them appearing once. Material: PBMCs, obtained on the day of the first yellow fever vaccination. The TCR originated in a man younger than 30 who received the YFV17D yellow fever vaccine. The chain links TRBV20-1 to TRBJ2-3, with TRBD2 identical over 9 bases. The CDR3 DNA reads TGCAGTCTAAGAGCGGGGGGCGAAGATACGCAGTATTTT. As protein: CSLRAGGEDTQYF.